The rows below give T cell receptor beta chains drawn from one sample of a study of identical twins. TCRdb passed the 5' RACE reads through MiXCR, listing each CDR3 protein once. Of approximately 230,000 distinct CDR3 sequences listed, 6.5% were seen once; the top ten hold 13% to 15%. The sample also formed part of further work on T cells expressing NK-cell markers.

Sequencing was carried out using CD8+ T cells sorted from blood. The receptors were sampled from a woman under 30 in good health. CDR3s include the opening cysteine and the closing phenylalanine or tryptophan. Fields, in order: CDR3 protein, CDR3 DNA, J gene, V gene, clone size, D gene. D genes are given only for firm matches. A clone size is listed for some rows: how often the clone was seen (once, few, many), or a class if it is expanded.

CDR3: CSAPGGRNNEQFF
DNA: TGCAGTGCCCCCGGGGGGAGGAACAATGAGCAGTTCTTC
J: TRBJ2-1
V: TRBV20-1
size: -
D: TRBD2

CDR3: CASSLERVGGNTIYF
DNA: TGTGCCAGCAGTTTAGAACGAGTTGGCGGAAACACCATATATTTT
J: TRBJ1-3
V: TRBV12-3/TRBV12-4
size: few
D: -

CDR3: CASSLRAGAREQYF
DNA: TGTGCCAGCAGCTTAAGGGCAGGCGCGAGGGAGCAGTACTTC
J: TRBJ2-7
V: TRBV7-6
size: few
D: -

CDR3: CASSLDLASGNEQFF
DNA: TGTGCCAGCAGCTTAGATCTGGCTAGCGGGAATGAGCAGTTCTTC
J: TRBJ2-1
V: TRBV11-3
size: -
D: TRBD2

CDR3: CASSSTEANEQFF
DNA: TGTGCCAGCAGCTCGACAGAAGCGAATGAGCAGTTCTTC
J: TRBJ2-1
V: TRBV7-9
size: -
D: -

CDR3: CASSGTYSNQPQHF
DNA: TGTGCCAGCAGCGGGACATATAGCAATCAGCCCCAGCATTTT
J: TRBJ1-5
V: TRBV2
size: few
D: -

CDR3: CSARSGAAYGYTF
DNA: TGCAGTGCTAGATCAGGGGCGGCTTATGGCTACACCTTC
J: TRBJ1-2
V: TRBV20-1
size: many
D: -

CDR3: CAVQTSGGQETQYF
DNA: TGTGCCGTTCAGACTAGCGGGGGGCAAGAGACCCAGTACTTC
J: TRBJ2-5
V: TRBV6-1
size: -
D: TRBD2

CDR3: CASAGITYEQYF
DNA: TGTGCCAGCGCAGGGATTACCTACGAGCAGTACTTC
J: TRBJ2-7
V: TRBV12-3/TRBV12-4
size: many
D: -

CDR3: CASSVALRRDNENGELFF
DNA: TGTGCCAGCAGCGTAGCTTTGAGGCGGGATAATGAAAACGGGGAGCTGTTTTTT
J: TRBJ2-2
V: TRBV9
size: -
D: -

CDR3: CASSQSAGGTEAFF
DNA: TGCGCCAGCAGCCAGTCCGCCGGGGGCACTGAAGCTTTCTTT
J: TRBJ1-1
V: TRBV4-3
size: -
D: -

CDR3: CASTDLAGKGLLDEQFF
DNA: TGTGCCAGCACCGACCTAGCGGGAAAGGGTCTGTTGGATGAGCAGTTCTTC
J: TRBJ2-1
V: TRBV12-3/TRBV12-4
size: few
D: TRBD2

CDR3: CASSQEPSGTDTQYF
DNA: TGCGCCAGCAGCCAAGAACCTAGCGGCACAGATACGCAGTATTTT
J: TRBJ2-3
V: TRBV4-3
size: many
D: -

CDR3: CASSAGQGVIETQYF
DNA: TGTGCCAGCAGCGCAGGACAGGGAGTGATAGAGACCCAGTACTTC
J: TRBJ2-5
V: TRBV9
size: few
D: TRBD1

CDR3: CASRGDYSTDTQYF
DNA: TGCGCCAGCAGGGGGGATTATAGCACAGATACGCAGTATTTT
J: TRBJ2-3
V: TRBV10-2
size: few
D: -

CDR3: CASSIRTRIDEQFF
DNA: TGTGCCAGTAGTATAAGGACTAGAATCGATGAGCAGTTCTTC
J: TRBJ2-1
V: TRBV19
size: few
D: TRBD2

CDR3: CASSEIGGSAYEQYF
DNA: TGTGCCAGCAGTGAGATAGGCGGGAGCGCTTACGAGCAGTACTTC
J: TRBJ2-7
V: TRBV2
size: -
D: TRBD2

CDR3: CASSVDGGWEQYF
DNA: TGTGCCAGCAGCGTAGACGGTGGATGGGAGCAGTACTTC
J: TRBJ2-7
V: TRBV9
size: -
D: -

CDR3: CASSPQGKGYEQYF
DNA: TGTGCCAGCAGTCCTCAGGGGAAGGGGTACGAGCAGTACTTC
J: TRBJ2-7
V: TRBV27
size: -
D: -

CDR3: CSVGDSPSYEKLFF
DNA: TGCAGCGTTGGCGACAGCCCGAGCTACGAAAAACTGTTTTTT
J: TRBJ1-4
V: TRBV29-1
size: few
D: -

CDR3: CASSLSLTKYNEQFF
DNA: TGTGCCAGCAGCTTGAGTCTCACGAAATACAATGAGCAGTTCTTC
J: TRBJ2-1
V: TRBV7-9
size: -
D: -

CDR3: CASSLVQANEQFF
DNA: TGTGCCAGCAGTTTAGTACAGGCCAATGAGCAGTTCTTC
J: TRBJ2-1
V: TRBV27
size: -
D: -

CDR3: CASSGAGGSLHNEQFF
DNA: TGTGCCAGCAGCGGGGCTGGGGGTAGCCTACACAATGAGCAGTTCTTC
J: TRBJ2-1
V: TRBV7-8
size: few
D: -

CDR3: CASSETGQSYEQYF
DNA: TGTGCCAGCAGTGAGACAGGGCAGTCCTACGAGCAGTACTTC
J: TRBJ2-7
V: TRBV27
size: few
D: TRBD1

CDR3: CASRGPLDSTATQYF
DNA: TGTGCCAGCAGGGGACCGTTGGACTCCACAGCTACGCAGTATTTT
J: TRBJ2-3
V: TRBV12-3/TRBV12-4
size: many
D: -

CDR3: CASSDTGAGGYTF
DNA: TGTGCCAGCAGCGACACAGGGGCGGGTGGCTACACCTTC
J: TRBJ1-2
V: TRBV7-6
size: few
D: TRBD1

CDR3: CASSLSRIGGSTDTQYF
DNA: TGTGCCAGCAGCTTAAGTCGGATAGGGGGTAGCACAGATACGCAGTATTTT
J: TRBJ2-3
V: TRBV7-2
size: few
D: -

CDR3: CASSLDGEYQTDTQYF
DNA: TGTGCCAGCAGCTTGGACGGGGAGTACCAAACAGATACGCAGTATTTT
J: TRBJ2-3
V: TRBV7-9
size: few
D: -

CDR3: CASSLATGPRRAFF
DNA: TGTGCCAGCAGCTTAGCTACAGGGCCTCGGAGAGCTTTCTTT
J: TRBJ1-1
V: TRBV7-9
size: few
D: -

CDR3: CSATSGDRNEQFF
DNA: TGCAGCGCCACTAGCGGGGATCGGAATGAGCAGTTCTTC
J: TRBJ2-1
V: TRBV29-1
size: many
D: TRBD2